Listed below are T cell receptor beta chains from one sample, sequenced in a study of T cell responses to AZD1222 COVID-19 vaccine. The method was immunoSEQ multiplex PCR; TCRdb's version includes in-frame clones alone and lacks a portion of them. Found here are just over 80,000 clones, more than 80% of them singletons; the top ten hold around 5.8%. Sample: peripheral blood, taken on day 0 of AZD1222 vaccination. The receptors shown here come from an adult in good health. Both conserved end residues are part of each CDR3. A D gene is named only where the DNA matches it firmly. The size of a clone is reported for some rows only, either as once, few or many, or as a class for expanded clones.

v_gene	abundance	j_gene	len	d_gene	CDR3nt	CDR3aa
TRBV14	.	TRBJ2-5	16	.	TGTGCCAGCAGCCAGGCGGCAGGGTCCTACCAAGAGACCCAGTACTTC	CASSQAAGSYQETQYF
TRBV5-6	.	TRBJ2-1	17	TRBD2	TGTGCCAGCAGCTGGTACCCTAGCGGGGGCGCCTACAATGAGCAGTTCTTC	CASSWYPSGGAYNEQFF
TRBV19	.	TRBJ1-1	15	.	TGTGCCAGTAGCCAAGGGCAGGGAGTGAACACTGAAGCTTTCTTT	CASSQGQGVNTEAFF
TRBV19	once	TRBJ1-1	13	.	TGTGCCAGTAGTAATACAAGAGGTACTGAAGCTTTCTTT	CASSNTRGTEAFF
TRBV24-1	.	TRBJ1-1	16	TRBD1	TGTGCCACCAGTGATTTGCTGGCTCGGGACAGGGATCGCGCTTTCTTT	CATSDLLARDRDRAFF
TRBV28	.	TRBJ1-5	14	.	TGTGCCAGCAGCTTCGGAAAGGGCAATCAGCCCCAGCATTTT	CASSFGKGNQPQHF
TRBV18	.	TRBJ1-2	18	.	TGTGCCAGCTCACCATCCGGCTCCCTACAGGGACCTAACTATGGCTACACCTTC	CASSPSGSLQGPNYGYTF
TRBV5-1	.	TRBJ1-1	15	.	TGCGCCAGCAGCTGGATGACAGACATGAACACTGAAGCTTTCTTT	CASSWMTDMNTEAFF
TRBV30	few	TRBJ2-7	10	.	TGTGCCTGGAGTATAGTCGAGCAGTACTTC	CAWSIVEQYF
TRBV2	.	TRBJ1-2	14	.	TGTGCCAGCAGGGCCGGGAGGGCGAGCTATGGCTACACCTTC	CASRAGRASYGYTF
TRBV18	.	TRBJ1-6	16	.	TGTGCCAGCTCACCAAGCCAGGGTAGGAATAATTCACCCCTCCACTTT	CASSPSQGRNNSPLHF
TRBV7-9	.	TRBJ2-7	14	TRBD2	TGTGCCAGCAGTGCGGGGGGGAGCTCCTACGAGCAGTACTTC	CASSAGGSSYEQYF
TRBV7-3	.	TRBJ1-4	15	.	TGTGCCAGCAGTCCCGGTGTACTCGCGAATGAAAAACTGTTTTTT	CASSPGVLANEKLFF
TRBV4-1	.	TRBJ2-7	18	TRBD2	TGCGCCAGCAGCCCAACCCCCTTCTCTAGCGGGGGTTCGGGCGAGCAGTACTTC	CASSPTPFSSGGSGEQYF
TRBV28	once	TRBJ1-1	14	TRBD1	TGTGCCAGCAGTTACAGGGGTTTGAACACTGAAGCTTTCTTT	CASSYRGLNTEAFF
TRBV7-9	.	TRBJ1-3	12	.	TGTGCCAGCGGTCCCTCTGGAAACACCATATATTTT	CASGPSGNTIYF
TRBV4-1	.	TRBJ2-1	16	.	TGCGCCAGCAGCCTCCCCTTAGGGGGGCGGCGGAATGAGCAGTTCTTC	CASSLPLGGRRNEQFF
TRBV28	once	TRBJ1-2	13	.	TGTGCCAGCAGCCCTCAGACTAGGGTTGGCTACACCTTC	CASSPQTRVGYTF
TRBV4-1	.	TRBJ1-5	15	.	TGCGCCAGCAGCCCTGGCCCCCGCAGGGACCAGCCCCAGCATTTT	CASSPGPRRDQPQHF
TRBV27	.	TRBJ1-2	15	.	TGTGCCAGCAGTCCCGTAGACAGGACCCTCTATGGCTACACCTTC	CASSPVDRTLYGYTF
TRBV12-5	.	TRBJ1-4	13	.	TGTGCTAGTGGTTTGGTACCCAATGAAAAACTGTTTTTT	CASGLVPNEKLFF
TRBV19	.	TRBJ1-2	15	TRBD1	TGTGCCAGTAGTCATCCCGGGACAGGGGGAAATGGCTACACCTTC	CASSHPGTGGNGYTF
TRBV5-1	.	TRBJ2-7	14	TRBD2	TGCGCCAGCAGCTTGGCGAGCGGGGGCCAAGAGCAGTACTTC	CASSLASGGQEQYF
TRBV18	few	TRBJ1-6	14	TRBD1	TGTGCCAGCTCATACGACAGGGATTATTCACCCCTCCACTTT	CASSYDRDYSPLHF
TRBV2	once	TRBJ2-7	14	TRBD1	TGTGCCAGCATGGGGTCCGGGACAGCCTACGAGCAGTACTTC	CASMGSGTAYEQYF
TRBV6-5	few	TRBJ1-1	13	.	TGTGCCACTACGACAGGAATGAACACTGAAGCTTTCTTT	CATTTGMNTEAFF
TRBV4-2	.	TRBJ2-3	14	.	TGTGCCAGCAGCAAAGACAGAAGCACAGATACGCAGTATTTT	CASSKDRSTDTQYF
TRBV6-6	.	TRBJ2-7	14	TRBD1	TGTGCCAGCAGCTCTGACAGGGGCATGTACGAGCAGTACTTC	CASSSDRGMYEQYF
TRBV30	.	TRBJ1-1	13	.	TGTGCCTGGAGTGTACAGGGTGCCACTGAAGCTTTCTTT	CAWSVQGATEAFF
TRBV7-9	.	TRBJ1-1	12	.	TGTGCCAGCTGCCGAGAGGCGGCTGAAGCTTTCTTT	CASCREAAEAFF
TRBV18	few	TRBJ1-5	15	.	TGTGCCAGCTCACCTCAACAGGGAAGGTTCGAAAACCAGCATTTT	CASSPQQGRFENQHF
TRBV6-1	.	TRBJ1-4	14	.	TGTGCCAGCAGTGAGGGAACCCATAATGAAAAACTGTTTTTT	CASSEGTHNEKLFF
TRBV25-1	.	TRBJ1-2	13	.	TGTGCCAGCAGTGGCCGGGCACCCGGTGGCTACACCTTC	CASSGRAPGGYTF
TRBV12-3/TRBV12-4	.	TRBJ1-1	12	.	TGTGCCAGCAGTATTGGGGGAACTGAAGCTTTCTTT	CASSIGGTEAFF
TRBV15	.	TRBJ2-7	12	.	TGTGCCACCAGCGCCACAGGGTACGAGCAGTACTTC	CATSATGYEQYF
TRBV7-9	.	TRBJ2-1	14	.	TGTGCCAGCAGCTTCTCCTTACGGGACAATGAGCAGTTCTTC	CASSFSLRDNEQFF
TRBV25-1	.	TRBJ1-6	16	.	TGTGCCAGCAGTGACGGACAGAGAGATTATAATTCACCCCTCCACTTT	CASSDGQRDYNSPLHF
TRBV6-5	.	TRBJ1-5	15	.	TGTGCCAGCACCCCGGGACGGAATAGCAATCAGCCCCAGCATTTT	CASTPGRNSNQPQHF
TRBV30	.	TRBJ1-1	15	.	TGTGCCTGGAGTGTTATACAGGGTAAGGGCACTGAAGCTTTCTTT	CAWSVIQGKGTEAFF
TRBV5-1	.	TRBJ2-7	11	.	TGCGCCAGCAGCTGGGGAGGCGAGCAGTACTTC	CASSWGGEQYF
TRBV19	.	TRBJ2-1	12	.	TGTGCCAGTAGTATAGAGGGGCTAGGAACGTTCTTC	CASSIEGLGTFF
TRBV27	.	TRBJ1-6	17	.	TGTGCCAGCAGTTCAGCGCTATTACAGGGTAGAACTTCACCCCTCCACTTT	CASSSALLQGRTSPLHF
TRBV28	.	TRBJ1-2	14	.	TGTGCCAGCAGTTTGTTGGGGGGAGGGTCCGGCTACACCTTC	CASSLLGGGSGYTF
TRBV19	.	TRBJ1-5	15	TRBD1	TGTGCCAGTAGTAGTCTCGACAGGGGGCTACAGCCCCAGCATTTT	CASSSLDRGLQPQHF
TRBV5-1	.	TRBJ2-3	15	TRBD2	TGCGCCAGCAGCCAGGGACTAGCCCTGACAGATACGCAGTATTTT	CASSQGLALTDTQYF
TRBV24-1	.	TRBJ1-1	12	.	TGTGCCACAGTCTCCGAGAACACTGAAGCTTTCTTT	CATVSENTEAFF
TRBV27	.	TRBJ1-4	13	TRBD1	TGTGCCAGCAGGGGACAGGGTCGGGAAAAACTGTTTTTT	CASRGQGREKLFF
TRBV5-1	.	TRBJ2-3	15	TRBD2	TGCGCCAGCAGCTACGGGGGGGCTTGGACAGATACGCAGTATTTT	CASSYGGAWTDTQYF
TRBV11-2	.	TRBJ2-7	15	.	TGTGCCAGCAGCTTAGATCCCCAGGGATCCTACGAGCAGTACTTC	CASSLDPQGSYEQYF